The 32 T cell receptor beta chains presented below share a single source sample, sequenced in a study of T cell responses to AZD1222 COVID-19 vaccine. Sequenced by immunoSEQ multiplex PCR; TCRdb stores in-frame clones only, minus some. The data show about 81,000 clones, approximately 86% seen once. This specimen consisted of peripheral blood, obtained 28 days after the second AZD1222 dose. These TCRs come from an adult who received the AZD1222 COVID-19 vaccine.

J is TRBJ1-5 and V is TRBV6-4; D remains ambiguous. With 7 bases removed from V and 7 bases from J, the gap between germline ends came to 8 bases. The CDR3 runs 11 residues. CDR1 is MRHNA and CDR2 is SNTAGT in the germline V gene. The DNA for the CDR3 is TGTGCCAGCAAAAGACCCCAGCCCCAGCATTTT. Translated, it gives CASKRPQPQHF.

J is TRBJ1-5 and V is TRBV6-5, with D perhaps matching TRBD1 (5 bases). In germline, CDR1 is MNHEY, CDR2 SVGAGI. The germline V and J ends were trimmed by 0 bases and 7 bases, with 13 bases remaining between them. The CDR3 spans 15 residues. In DNA, the CDR3 is TGTGCCAGCAGTTACTCGTTGGGGGGTGACCAGCCCCAGCATTTT. This sequence encodes CASSYSLGGDQPQHF.

This chain joins TRBV4-2 and TRBJ1-3, with a weak D call TRBD1 (5 bases). CDR1 LGHNA and CDR2 YNFKEQ come from the germline V gene. V lost 1 base, J lost 0 bases, and 10 bases lay in between. CDR3 length: 16 residues. The CDR3 region is CASSQAGVPSGNTIYF. The CDR3 bases are TGTGCCAGCAGCCAAGCGGGGGTTCCCTCTGGAAACACCATATATTTT.

The rearrangement links TRBV6-5 to TRBJ2-7; TRBD1 agrees at 8 bases. The CDR3 covers 12 residues. Per the germline V gene, CDR1 is MNHEY and CDR2 is SVGAGI. V dropped 6 bases and J dropped 8; count of bases not matched to a gene: 6. The DNA of the CDR3 is TGTGCCAGCAGCAACAGGGGGGCCAAGCAGTACTTC. Translation: CASSNRGAKQYF.

This clone was found once. V usage is TRBV7-2 and J usage is TRBJ2-7; maybe TRBD2 (6 bases). V shed 3 bases and J shed 1 base, with 13 bases lying between them. Germline V CDR1 and CDR2: SGHTA, FQGNSA. There are 15 residues in the CDR3. CDR3 DNA sequence: TGTGCCAGCAGCTTCGGGAGTGCGGAGTCCTACGAGCAGTACTTC. Encoded protein: CASSFGSAESYEQYF.

This clone was counted a single time. CDR3 in amino acids: CAISEVQAEFGYTF. The CDR3 DNA reads TGTGCCATCAGTGAGGTACAGGCGGAGTTTGGCTACACCTTC. This chain links TRBV10-3 with TRBJ1-2; perhaps TRBD1 as D (5 bases). V was clipped by 2 bases and J by 7 bases, with 14 bases between them. This CDR3 region has 14 residues. Looked up from germline, CDR1 is ENHRY and CDR2 is SYGVKD.

The count of this clone is one. The CDR3 sequence: CASSPDRVGYTF. Written as DNA, the CDR3 is TGTGCCAGCAGCCCAGATAGGGTCGGCTACACCTTC. V usage is TRBV3-1 (or the pseudogene TRBV3-2) and J usage is TRBJ1-2; D not resolved. This CDR3 contains 12 residues. V was trimmed by 4 bases and J by 8 bases, leaving 11 bases between them. Germline CDR1 is LGHDT and CDR2 is YNNKEL (reference sequence).

The chain joins TRBV7-9 to TRBJ2-2, with TRBD2 as a possible D gene (6 bases). V was shortened by 1 base and J by 6 bases, with 9 bases between the two germline ends. CDR3 size: 14 residues. Germline V CDR1 and CDR2: SEHNR, FQNEAQ (reference sequence). The chain's CDR3 is CASSLGAGPGELFF. The CDR3 nucleotides are TGTGCCAGCAGCTTAGGGGCGGGGCCCGGGGAGCTGTTTTTT.

This sequence joins TRBV5-1 and TRBJ1-6; 10 nucleotides match TRBD1. CDR3 length: 15 residues. The V segment lost 5 bases and the J segment 8 bases; nucleotides outside the gene matches: 7. Germline loops: CDR1 SGHRS, CDR2 YFSETQ. CDR3 sequence reads: CASRTGGKKDSPLHF. CDR3 DNA: TGCGCCAGCAGGACAGGGGGCAAGAAGGATTCACCCCTCCACTTT.

This sequence joins TRBV6-6 and TRBJ2-7; 9 bases map to TRBD1. CDR3 length equals 15 residues. V dropped 6 bases and J dropped 1; count of bases not matched to a gene: 7. The germline gives CDR1 MNHNY, CDR2 SVGAGI (reference sequence). The CDR3, as DNA: TGTGCCAGCAGGCCCCTCGGGACAGGGTCCTACGAGCAGTACTTC. It yields the protein CASRPLGTGSYEQYF.

In its sample, this clone was seen once. This rearrangement joins TRBV5-5 to TRBJ1-3; possible D gene TRBD1, 5 bases. Trimming cost V 0 bases and J 9 bases, with 13 bases left between them. The V gene's germline CDR1 is SGHKS and CDR2 YYEKEE (reference sequence). The CDR3 extends over 14 amino acids. In nucleotides, the CDR3 is TGTGCCAGCAGCTTGGGCGGGACGGAGAGCACCATATATTTT. Translating gives CASSLGGTESTIYF.

The chain has TRBV3-1 (or the pseudogene TRBV3-2) and TRBJ1-1, with no clear D. In germline, CDR1 is LGHDT, CDR2 YNNKEL (reference sequence). V lost 1 base, J lost 3 bases, and 15 bases lay in between. The CDR3 totals 16 residues. The DNA for the CDR3 is TGTGCCAGCAGCCAAGGTCATAGGGCCTGGGACACTGAAGCTTTCTTT. It is translated as CASSQGHRAWDTEAFF.

The chain is built from TRBV30 and TRBJ1-2, with D uncertain. Between the trimmed V and J ends, which lost 3 bases and 4 bases, there was a span of 9 bases. The CDR3 has 12 residues. Germline values: CDR1 GTSNPN, CDR2 SVGIG (reference sequence). The CDR3 is CAWRGFGYGYTF. The DNA for the CDR3 is TGTGCCTGGAGGGGTTTCGGCTATGGCTACACCTTC. Full variable domain (outside the CDR3, taken from reference TRBV30 and TRBJ1-2): SQTIHQWPATLVQPVGSPLSLECTVEGTSNPNLYWYRQAAGRGLQLLFYSVGIGQISSEVPQNLSASRPQDRQFILSSKKLLLSDSGFYLCAWRGFGYGYTFGSGTRLTVV.

This clone was picked up a small number of times. V usage is TRBV6-4 and J usage is TRBJ1-3; D uncertain. The CDR3 sequence is 13 residues long. The germline CDR1 and CDR2 sequences are MRHNA and SNTAGT. With 3 bases removed from V and 2 bases from J, the gap between germline ends came to 5 bases. The CDR3 is CASSEVAGNTIYF. The CDR3 DNA reads TGTGCCAGCAGTGAGGTAGCTGGAAACACCATATATTTT.

This sequence joins TRBV27 and TRBJ2-7; maybe TRBD1 (6 bases). The germline V gene encodes CDR1 MNHEY and CDR2 SMNVEV (reference sequence). The CDR3 extends over 14 amino acids. Trimming left V 6 bases short and J 4 bases short, with 16 bases between. The CDR3 DNA reads as TGTGCCAGCAGCCACAGGGATCTAGGGTACGAGCAGTACTTC. Translating gives CASSHRDLGYEQYF.

This clone was observed once. The chain carries TRBV5-5 and TRBJ1-4; D unresolved. Germline CDR1 reads SGHKS; CDR2 reads YYEKEE (reference sequence). This CDR3 is 15 amino acids long. Trimming pared 4 bases from V and 8 bases from J, leaving 18 bases between. CDR3 protein: CASSTNPALGEKLFF. DNA for the CDR3: TGTGCCAGCAGCACCAACCCGGCCTTGGGGGAAAAACTGTTTTTT.

The CDR3 DNA sequence: TGTGCCAGCAGCTTAATGGCAGATACGCAGTATTTT. This sequence encodes CASSLMADTQYF. The chain links TRBV7-2 to TRBJ2-3; no firm D call. The V end lost 2 bases, the J end lost 4 bases, and 4 bases lay between the germline ends. Germline-derived CDR1 and CDR2 are SGHTA and FQGNSA. The CDR3 consists of 12 residues.

This clone was counted only a few times. Other DNA sequences in the same sample also yield this CDR3. The chain couples TRBV19 to TRBJ1-1; D may be TRBD1 (5 bases). V shed 2 bases and J shed 1 base, with 5 bases lying between them. Germline values: CDR1 LNHDA, CDR2 SQIVND (reference sequence). This CDR3 contains 13 residues. In DNA, the CDR3 is TGTGCCAGTAGTATAACAGGGAACACTGAAGCTTTCTTT. It encodes CASSITGNTEAFF.

The J gene is TRBJ2-7, the V gene TRBV12-3 or TRBV12-4; 7 bases are a match to TRBD1. CDR3 length: 13 amino acids. V lost 6 bases to trimming and J lost 3 bases; unmatched junction nucleotides: 5. This CDR3 reads CASRGQNIYEQYF. The CDR3 region has the DNA TGTGCCAGCAGGGGACAGAACATCTACGAGCAGTACTTC.

The chain links TRBV2 to TRBJ1-2; 10 nucleotides line up with TRBD1. The ends lost 9 bases at V and 2 bases at J; junction bases unmatched: 6. CDR3 length: 14 residues. Per germline, CDR1 SNHLY and CDR2 FYNNEI. The CDR3 coding sequence is TGTGCCAGAACCCAGGGACAGGGGAACTATGGCTACACCTTC. This encodes CARTQGQGNYGYTF.

The chain couples TRBV5-1 to TRBJ2-7; the D is unclear. CDR3 length: 11 amino acids. The germline V gene encodes CDR1 SGHRS and CDR2 YFSETQ. V was clipped by 1 base and J by 5 bases, with 4 bases between them. CDR3 region: CASSLSDEQYF. The CDR3 nucleotides read TGCGCCAGCAGCTTGTCGGACGAGCAGTACTTC. The full variable domain, rest sourced from reference TRBV5-1 and TRBJ2-7, is KAGVTQTPRYLIKTRGQQVTLSCSPISGHRSVSWYQQTPGQGLQFLFEYFSETQRNKGNFPGRFSGRQFSNSRSEMNVSTLELGDSALYLCASSLSDEQYFGPGTRLTVT.

The rearrangement joins TRBV6-5 to TRBJ2-1; weak D call: TRBD1 (6 bases). The CDR3 runs 14 residues. The germline V gene has CDR1 MNHEY and CDR2 SVGAGI. The V end was cut by 7 bases, the J end by 5 bases, with 15 bases between. Here the CDR3 reads CASTRGGPDNEQFF. DNA for the CDR3: TGTGCCAGCACCCGAGGGGGACCTGACAATGAGCAGTTCTTC.

This chain joins TRBV10-2 and TRBJ2-2; 11 bases fit TRBD2. V shed 9 bases, J shed 1 base, and the junction held 1 base outside the gene matches. CDR1 WSHSY and CDR2 SAAADI come from the germline V gene. The CDR3 totals 14 residues. The CDR3 reads CASGTSGNTGELFF. CDR3 DNA: TGCGCCAGTGGGACTAGCGGGAACACCGGGGAGCTGTTTTTT.

The chain carries TRBV11-2 and TRBJ2-3; D remains ambiguous. The CDR3 length is 13 residues. Trimming left V 4 bases short and J 4 bases short, with 9 bases between. Germline V gives CDR1 SGHAT, CDR2 FQNNGV. CDR3 residues: CASSSPPPDTQYF. CDR3 DNA: TGTGCCAGCAGCTCTCCGCCCCCAGATACGCAGTATTTT.

This sequence joins TRBV6-4 and TRBJ2-1; perhaps TRBD2 as D (6 bases). The V end was cut by 4 bases, the J end by 3 bases, with 16 bases between. CDR1 and CDR2 (germline): MRHNA, SNTAGT. CDR3 size: 16 residues. CDR3 region: CASSGSGSGFYNEQFF. The CDR3 region has the DNA TGTGCCAGCAGTGGATCCGGTAGCGGATTCTACAATGAGCAGTTCTTC.

This clone was picked up one time. The chain has TRBV7-2 and TRBJ1-2; no clear D. Germline V CDR1 and CDR2: SGHTA, FQGNSA. The CDR3 totals 16 residues. V was trimmed by 0 bases and J by 0 bases, leaving 11 bases between them. Here the CDR3 DNA reads TGTGCCAGCAGCTTAGCGTTTTCCACCGCTAACTATGGCTACACCTTC. The encoded protein is CASSLAFSTANYGYTF.

The rearrangement uses TRBV7-8 and TRBJ2-6, with a weak D call TRBD1 (6 bases). Germline V lookup: CDR1 SGHVS, CDR2 FQNEAQ. The CDR3 contains 17 residues. Trimming shortened V by 4 bases and J by 5 bases, and 18 bases separated the two germline ends. The CDR3 loop reads CASSSTGISRWANVLTF. In DNA form, the CDR3 reads TGTGCCAGCAGCTCAACAGGGATCTCTCGATGGGCCAACGTCCTGACTTTC.

This clone was observed a handful of times. The rearrangement uses TRBV4-1 and TRBJ2-3, with 11 nucleotides matching TRBD2. This CDR3 spans 15 amino acids. CDR1 is MGHRA and CDR2 is YSYEKL in the germline V gene. Trimming cost V 4 bases and J 3 bases; bases outside gene matches: 3. The CDR3 DNA follows: TGCGCCAGCAGCCGAGTAGCGGGGGGGACAGATACGCAGTATTTT. This gives the protein CASSRVAGGTDTQYF.

The CDR3 DNA sequence: TGTGCCAGCAGCCAACTGACAGGGGAAGAGACCCAGTACTTC. As protein: CASSQLTGEETQYF. The J gene is TRBJ2-5, the V gene TRBV14; TRBD1 aligns across 8 bases. Looked up from germline, CDR1 is SGHDN and CDR2 is FVKESK. This CDR3 contains 14 residues. The V segment lost 2 bases and the J segment 3 bases; nucleotides outside the gene matches: 2.

This chain links TRBV27 with TRBJ2-1; 11 bases match TRBD2. This CDR3 is 15 amino acids long. Germline CDR1 MNHEY, CDR2 SMNVEV (reference sequence). Germline trimming cut 6 bases from V and 16 bases from J; bases unmatched to any gene: 17. The CDR3 sequence is CASRSLAGGVLTPFF. Here the CDR3 DNA reads TGTGCCAGCAGATCGTTAGCGGGGGGGGTGTTGACGCCTTTCTTC.

The chain couples TRBV6-2 or TRBV6-3 to TRBJ2-5; 7 bases align to TRBD2. V lost 4 bases, J lost 3 bases, and 2 bases stayed unmatched. Germline assignment: CDR1 MNHEY and CDR2 SVGEGT. The CDR3 totals 13 residues. The CDR3 nucleotides are TGTGCCAGCAGTTGGAGCGGGGAAGAGACCCAGTACTTC. Its protein product is CASSWSGEETQYF.

V gene TRBV19 combines with J gene TRBJ1-1; TRBD1 matches 7 bases. Germline CDR1 and CDR2: LNHDA and SQIVND (reference sequence). The CDR3 contains 18 residues. J was trimmed by 5 bases and V by 2 bases; bases with no gene match: 17. The CDR3 sequence is CASSIPGGTGAGGTEAFF. The CDR3 DNA is TGTGCCAGTAGTATACCAGGGGGAACAGGGGCAGGAGGGACTGAAGCTTTCTTT.